The present T cell receptor (beta chain) was sequenced within a study of shared clonotypes between healthy human individuals. The wider study: The composition of the donors was two women and a few men aged 18 to 49.

As for this clone: Its target is not known.

As defined, naive CD8 cells were CD45RO-negative and positively selected for CCR7, with terminally differentiated effector memory CD45RA+ cells excluded. Method: immunoSEQ multiplex PCR; TCRdb's copy keeps in-frame clones and lacks some. The table shows about 820,000 clones, with 80% to 95% occurring only once. Overall study findings and caveats: The study found lower generation probabilities in non-shared clonotypes than in those shared by all four donors.

Germline V lookup: CDR1 MGHRA, CDR2 YSYEKL. After removal of 4 bases from V and 1 base from J, the junction contained 5 bases not matched to a gene. The CDR3 has 16 amino acids. This clonotype was sampled from a man aged 30 to 39 in good health. Material for sequencing was naive CD8+ T cells sorted from blood. The V gene is TRBV4-1, the J gene TRBJ1-5; TRBD1 aligns across 9 bases. CDR3 nucleotide sequence: TGCGCCAGCAGCCTCCTGACAGGGGGAAGCAATCAGCCCCAGCATTTT. Residues: CASSLLTGGSNQPQHF.